This TCR beta chain was obtained from a study of yellow fever vaccine responses in identical twins. Germline CDR1 is LNHDA and CDR2 is SQIVND (reference sequence). The CDR3 spans 15 residues. Trimming at V came to 4 bases and at J to 0 bases, leaving 5 bases not matched to a gene. A remark on this clonotype: Its antigen is as yet unknown.

Each CDR3 protein is one row after TCRdb ran MiXCR on the RT-PCR reads. The sample includes under 30,000 distinct CDR3 sequences, around 77% of them seen just once. The study's findings and limits: Vaccine T cell responses of twins reportedly seemed partly convergent and partly personalized.

The sample consisted of T cells from blood (PBMCs), unsorted or a sorted subset (not recorded which), taken before or after yellow fever vaccination (not recorded which). This receptor was obtained from a woman aged 18-29 years who received the yellow fever vaccine. The V and J genes are TRBV19 and TRBJ1-2, with TRBD1 matching 7 bases. The chain's CDR3 is CASSTTGTANYGYTF. The CDR3 nucleotides read TGTGCCAGTAGTACGACCGGGACAGCTAACTATGGCTACACCTTC.